Listed below are T cell receptor beta chains from one sample, sequenced in a study of cytomegalovirus exposure and HLA in healthy donors. Data came from immunoSEQ multiplex PCR; TCRdb stores just in-frame clones and leaves some out. The sample has roughly 87,000 clones; approximately 75% are singletons. Sequenced: PBMCs. The source is a man aged 60 to 69 in good health and CMV-seronegative. CDR3s include the opening cysteine and the closing phenylalanine or tryptophan. The order of the fields is D gene, V gene, clone size, J gene, CDR3 DNA, CDR3 protein. A D gene is named only where the DNA matches it firmly. Where a row states a size, it is once, few, many or the class of an expanded clone; other rows omit it.

D: NA
V: TRBV5-1
size: NA
J: TRBJ1-1
DNA: TGCGCCAGCAGCTTGGAGTCCAGGGGCAACACTGAAGCTTTCTTT
CDR3: CASSLESRGNTEAFF

D: NA
V: TRBV5-1
size: NA
J: TRBJ1-3
DNA: TGCGCCAGCAGCTTTAGGGGGGGCTCTGTGGACACCATATATTTT
CDR3: CASSFRGGSVDTIYF

D: NA
V: TRBV7-9
size: once
J: TRBJ1-1
DNA: TGTGCCAGCAGCCGCATGGGGGGGCCGAACACTGAAGCTTTCTTT
CDR3: CASSRMGGPNTEAFF

D: TRBD1
V: TRBV2
size: NA
J: TRBJ1-6
DNA: TGTGCCAGCAGTCGGGGACAGGAGACTCCCCCCCTCCACTTT
CDR3: CASSRGQETPPLHF

D: TRBD2
V: TRBV10-3
size: NA
J: TRBJ2-3
DNA: TGTGCCATCAGTGAGTCGAAGACTAGCGGGGGGGCAACAGATACGCAGTATTTT
CDR3: CAISESKTSGGATDTQYF

D: TRBD2
V: TRBV9
size: NA
J: TRBJ2-7
DNA: TGTGCCAGCAGCGGGCTAGCGGGGGAGCAGTACTTC
CDR3: CASSGLAGEQYF

D: TRBD2
V: TRBV6-1
size: NA
J: TRBJ2-5
DNA: TGTGCCAGCAGTGAACTAGCGGGGGGCGAAGAGACCCAGTACTTC
CDR3: CASSELAGGEETQYF

D: TRBD1
V: TRBV23-1
size: NA
J: TRBJ2-5
DNA: TGCGCCAGCAGTCAAGTTGACAGGGGAAGGAGGGAGCAGTACTTC
CDR3: CASSQVDRGRREQYF

D: NA
V: TRBV5-6
size: NA
J: TRBJ2-7
DNA: TGTGCCAGCAGCTTGGATCTGTTTACCTACGAGCAGTACTTC
CDR3: CASSLDLFTYEQYF

D: NA
V: TRBV5-4
size: NA
J: TRBJ1-2
DNA: TGTGCCAGCACCACAATACCTAACTATGGCTACACCTTC
CDR3: CASTTIPNYGYTF